This T cell receptor (beta chain) was sequenced during a study of T cells expressing NK-cell markers. Turning to the study itself: Investigators obtained TCR beta repertoires from sorted CD3+CD56+NKG2C+, CD3+CD56+NKG2C- and CD3+CD56-NKG2C+ T cells. The authors sequenced eight donors, of whom seven were HCMV-seropositive and one was seronegative. Study-wide findings and caveats: Evidence did not settle whether expanded NKG2C+ T cell clones targeted HCMV.

Generation of TCR beta cDNA was performed by 5'RACE template switching incorporating UMIs. TCRdb reprocessed the 5' RACE reads and keeps a single row for each CDR3 protein, giving no DNA. Listed are approximately 170,000 distinct CDR3 sequences; 20% to 25% falls within the top ten. CDR1 and CDR2 from the germline V gene are SNHLY and FYNNEI. CDR3 length equals 16 residues. In regard to this clonotype: The antigen is not known.

This clonotype was sampled from a man between 18 and 69 years old in good health. The rearrangement joins TRBV2 to TRBJ2-3; with no DNA, the TCRdb D assignment of TRBD1 cannot be verified. The sample was blood T cells: a sorted CD56 or NKG2C T cell subset, CD4+ or CD8+ T cells, or bulk PBMC T cells (not recorded which). The CDR3 region is CASSEPGRADTDTQYF.